These T cell receptor beta chains were read from a single sample in a study of cytomegalovirus exposure and HLA in healthy donors. Produced via immunoSEQ multiplex PCR; TCRdb's table is partial and in-frame only. This sample carries about 300,000 clones, approximately 90% of them seen once, and the ten largest clones take 3% to 4%. What was sequenced was PBMCs. The source is a man in his forties in good health and CMV-seropositive. The CDR3 runs from the conserved cysteine through the conserved F or W. The order of the fields is D gene, V gene, clone size, J gene, CDR3 DNA, CDR3 protein. A D gene is named only where the DNA matches it firmly. Size is omitted from some rows. Given values are once, few, many or a class for expanded clones.

>-|TRBV6-5|-|TRBJ2-7
TGTGCCAGCATGCAGGGTCGGTACGAGCAGTACTTC
CASMQGRYEQYF
>-|TRBV28|-|TRBJ2-3
TGTGCCAGCAGAACAAGCACAGATACGCAGTATTTT
CASRTSTDTQYF
>TRBD2|TRBV4-1|-|TRBJ2-7
TGCGCCAGCGGATACGGGACTAGCGGGAGACCCTACGAGCAGTACTTC
CASGYGTSGRPYEQYF
>-|TRBV29-1|-|TRBJ2-7
TGCAGCGCAGTGACAGGCGGGTACGAGCAGTACTTC
CSAVTGGYEQYF
>TRBD2|TRBV7-2|-|TRBJ2-7
TGTGCCAGCAGCTCCGGGACTAGCGGGGCCCTCTCCTACGAGCAGTACTTC
CASSSGTSGALSYEQYF
>-|TRBV5-1|-|TRBJ2-7
TGCGCCAGCAGCTTGGACAGATACGAGCAGTACTTC
CASSLDRYEQYF
>-|TRBV9|-|TRBJ1-2
TGTGCCAGCAGCCCCACCGGAGGTGGCTACACCTTC
CASSPTGGGYTF
>TRBD2|TRBV9|-|TRBJ2-7
TGTGCCAGCAGCGTAGCTGTAGCGGGAGGGCCCTACGAGCAGTACTTC
CASSVAVAGGPYEQYF
>TRBD1|TRBV10-3|once|TRBJ2-3
TGTGCCATCAGTTGGGACAGAGCTAGCACAGATACGCAGTATTTT
CAISWDRASTDTQYF
>-|TRBV4-2|-|TRBJ2-5
TGTGCCAGCAGCCAAGATTTGGCTCCTTACCAAGAGACCCAGTACTTC
CASSQDLAPYQETQYF
>TRBD1|TRBV7-9|once|TRBJ2-7
TGTTCCAGCAGCTCTAGGGACAGCGCATGGGGTGAGCAGTACTTC
CSSSSRDSAWGEQYF
>-|TRBV19|few|TRBJ1-1
TGTGCCAGTAGTAACCGACAGGCGGACACTGAAGCTTTCTTT
CASSNRQADTEAFF
>-|TRBV7-9|-|TRBJ2-3
TGTTCCAGCAGCATCCCACTAGTGACGGGAGTCCCAGGGGATACGCAGTATTTT
CSSSIPLVTGVPGDTQYF
>-|TRBV28|-|TRBJ2-7
TGTGCCAGCAGTCGAGCAGGGAAAATGGGGCACGAGCAGTACTTC
CASSRAGKMGHEQYF
>-|TRBV10-2|-|TRBJ1-2
TGCGCCAGCAGTGAAGAGGCAGCCAGCAGAGATGGCTACACCTTC
CASSEEAASRDGYTF
>TRBD1|TRBV9|-|TRBJ1-2
TGTGCCAGCAGCGTAGTCGAGACAGGGTACGGCTACACCTTC
CASSVVETGYGYTF
>TRBD1|TRBV19|-|TRBJ2-5
TGTGCCAGTAGTATAGGCAGCGGGACAGGGGAGACCCAGTACTTC
CASSIGSGTGETQYF
>TRBD2|TRBV5-1|-|TRBJ2-1
TGCGCCAGCAGCCCTAGATCGACTAGCGGATACAATGAGCAGTTCTTC
CASSPRSTSGYNEQFF
>-|TRBV28|-|TRBJ2-3
TGTGCCAGCAGTTTATACGATGGCTGGGGGGTCGGCACAGATACGCAGTATTTT
CASSLYDGWGVGTDTQYF
>TRBD1|TRBV2|-|TRBJ1-2
TGTGCCAGCAGTCAGGACAGGCCTTACACCTTC
CASSQDRPYTF
>TRBD2|TRBV6-6|-|TRBJ2-7
TGTGCCAGCAGCCCATCGCGGGGGAGCTCCTACGAGCAGTACTTC
CASSPSRGSSYEQYF
>TRBD1|TRBV7-2|-|TRBJ1-6
TGTGCCAGCAGCCTGTGGGACAGGGGGCCAGATTCACCCCTCCACTTT
CASSLWDRGPDSPLHF
>-|TRBV6-1|-|TRBJ1-1
TGTGCCAGCAGTGAGGCCAGGGGTAAGGCCCAGGTAGCTTTCTTT
CASSEARGKAQVAFF
>-|TRBV19|-|TRBJ2-1
TGTGCCAGTAGTATTTCGGGAGTGGGCAATGAGCAGTTCTTC
CASSISGVGNEQFF
>TRBD2|TRBV4-2|-|TRBJ2-7
TGTGCCAGCAGCCTTTGGACTAGCGGCTCCTACGAGCAGTACTTC
CASSLWTSGSYEQYF